These 13 T cell receptor beta chains were sequenced from one sample in a study of blood T cells in healthy people across ages. For the second PCR, which ran for roughly 6 to 12 cycles, a sample-barcoded 5' primer and a J-beta primer mix were used. TCRdb itself ran the 5' RACE reads through MiXCR, one entry per CDR3 protein. The top ten hold about a fifth of the sample, which has about 970,000 distinct CDR3 sequences, roughly half seen once. The sample comprised blood. The receptors come from a woman aged 60 to 75 in good health.

The chain links TRBV29-1 to TRBJ1-5, with TRBD1 as a possible D gene (5 bases). The germline gives CDR1 SQVTM, CDR2 ANQGSEA. The CDR3 has 13 amino acids. The germline V and J ends were trimmed by 6 bases and 5 bases, with 14 bases remaining between them. CDR3 loop: CSVVVRADQPQHF. CDR3 coding DNA: TGCAGCGTCGTTGTCAGGGCGGATCAGCCCCAGCATTTT. Filled out from reference TRBV29-1 and TRBJ1-5, the complete variable domain reads SAVISQKPSRDICQRGTSLTIQCQVDSQVTMMFWYRQQPGQSLTLIATANQGSEATYESGFVIDKFPISRPNLTFSTLTVSNMSPEDSSIYLCSVVVRADQPQHFGDGTRLSIL.

This clonotype came up a few times. V is TRBV18 and J is TRBJ2-7; D is possibly TRBD2 (6 bases). This CDR3 has 14 residues. Trimming took off 6 bases at V and 4 bases at J, with 16 bases between the two ends. The germline gives CDR1 KGHSH, CDR2 LQKENI. The CDR3 DNA reads as TGTGCCAGCTCTCCGGGACTCGCCGAATACGAGCAGTACTTC. This translates into CASSPGLAEYEQYF.

V usage is TRBV10-3 and J usage is TRBJ2-5; TRBD2 agrees at 14 bases. The better agreement between TRBJ2-7 and the DNA end casts doubt on the J call. Germline CDR1 is ENHRY and CDR2 is SYGVKD. The CDR3 is 13 amino acids. This chain's CDR3 is CAIGTSGSSEQYF. The CDR3 nucleotides read TGTGCCATCGGGACTAGCGGGAGTAGCGAGCAGTACTTC.

The rearrangement joins TRBV3-1 to TRBJ2-4; D remains ambiguous. The better agreement between TRBJ2-7 and the DNA end casts doubt on the J call. The CDR3 spans 12 residues. The germline V gene encodes CDR1 LGHDT and CDR2 YNNKEL (reference sequence). The CDR3 reads CATEGDLFEQYF. The CDR3 nucleotides read TGTGCCACTGAAGGAGACCTATTCGAGCAGTACTTC.

This chain joins TRBV7-9 and TRBJ1-6, with D uncertain. The CDR3 sequence is 14 residues long. Trimming removed 2 bases from V and 7 bases from J, with 9 bases in between. Germline V gene lookup returns CDR1 SEHNR and CDR2 FQNEAQ (reference sequence). The CDR3 DNA sequence: TGTGCCAGCAGCTTACCAGCGAGCAATTCACCCCTCCACTTT. Translating it yields CASSLPASNSPLHF.

The rearrangement joins TRBV25-1 to TRBJ1-2; the match to TRBD1 covers 8 bases. Per the germline V gene, CDR1 is MGHDK and CDR2 is SYGVNS. The CDR3 loop spans 15 amino acids. V shed 5 bases and J 4 bases; nucleotides not matched to a gene: 9. Written as DNA, the CDR3 is TGTGCCAGCAGTTGGCAGGGGGCCCCTTTCTATGGCTACACCTTC. Amino acid sequence: CASSWQGAPFYGYTF.

This clonotype was observed a few times. The genes are TRBV6-5 and TRBJ2-1; 11 nucleotides align to TRBD2. CDR3 size: 15 residues. V lost 6 bases to trimming and J lost 6 bases; unmatched junction nucleotides: 7. In germline, CDR1 is MNHEY, CDR2 SVGAGI. CDR3: CASSLELAGVNEQFF. CDR3 DNA: TGTGCCAGCAGCCTTGAACTAGCGGGAGTCAATGAGCAGTTCTTC.

This clonotype was seen a few times. The rearrangement uses TRBV12-3 or TRBV12-4 and TRBJ2-2; perhaps TRBD2 as D (6 bases). Trimming took 1 base from V and 0 from J, leaving 9 bases between them. This CDR3 region has 16 residues. CDR3 in DNA: TGTGCCAGCAGTTTAGGGTTAGCGGCGAACACCGGGGAGCTGTTTTTT. Translation gives CASSLGLAANTGELFF.

This chain joins TRBV28 and TRBJ2-3, with unresolved D. CDR3 length: 13 residues. The V gene's germline CDR1 is MDHEN and CDR2 SYDVKM. Trimming pared 5 bases from V and 2 bases from J, leaving 8 bases between. CDR3: CASSARYTDTQYF. The CDR3 DNA is TGTGCCAGCAGTGCCAGATACACAGATACGCAGTATTTT.

Written as DNA, the CDR3 is TGTGCCAGCAGCTCCGGGACAGTCAAAGAGACCCAGTACTTC. It encodes CASSSGTVKETQYF. The V call is TRBV7-3, the J call TRBJ2-5; TRBD1 matches 7 bases. Germline values: CDR1 SGHTA, CDR2 FQGTGA. V was clipped by 4 bases and J by 3 bases; unmatched bases: 5. This CDR3 spans 14 amino acids.

This clonotype was observed once. V is TRBV29-1 and J is TRBJ2-3; a possible D gene is TRBD1 (5 bases). V lost 6 bases and J 6 bases, leaving 31 bases between the germline ends. CDR3 size: 18 residues. Germline V gene sequence: CDR1 SQVTM, CDR2 ANQGSEA. CDR3 residues: CSVRRIFRATDPPDTQYF. In DNA form, the CDR3 reads TGCAGCGTCCGAAGGATTTTCAGGGCCACGGACCCTCCCGATACGCAGTATTTT.

This clonotype was detected a few times. The rearrangement joins TRBV4-1 to TRBJ2-7; D uncertain. The CDR3 extends over 14 amino acids. Germline loops: CDR1 MGHRA, CDR2 YSYEKL. Trimming cost V 0 bases and J 10 bases, with 16 bases left between them. The CDR3 spells CASSQEGRNMPQYF. CDR3 DNA sequence: TGCGCCAGCAGCCAAGAAGGCAGGAACATGCCCCAGTACTTC.

V gene TRBV27 combines with J gene TRBJ2-1, with D possibly being TRBD2 (5 bases). CDR3 length: 12 amino acids. The germline CDR1 and CDR2 sequences are MNHEY and SMNVEV (reference sequence). Trimming pared 10 bases from V and 9 bases from J, leaving 16 bases between. The CDR3 nucleotides read TGTGCCACCCACGGCGGAGGTAGTGAGCAGTTCTTC. It translates to CATHGGGSEQFF.